This T cell receptor (beta chain) was recovered during a study of T-cell memory formation after mild COVID-19. CDR3 length: 14 residues. V was pared by 8 bases and J by 4 bases, with 8 bases of the junction left unmatched. Germline CDR1 reads SGHAT; CDR2 reads FQNNGV. In its sample, this clonotype ranks as medium-sized. TCRdb reprocessed the 5' RACE reads with MiXCR, giving one entry per CDR3 protein. The sample consists of some 210,000 distinct CDR3 sequences, 10% to 13% of them appearing once. The source of this sequence is a man aged 18 to 29 who had mild COVID-19 (a few samples of this study predate the infection). Cell type and time point are not known. Input material: PBMCs or a T cell subset sorted from them (not recorded which). The chain employs TRBV11-2 and TRBJ2-3; 8 bases match TRBD1. The CDR3 region is CASAWTGLADTQYF. CDR3 nucleotide sequence: TGTGCCAGCGCTTGGACAGGGCTTGCAGATACGCAGTATTTT.